The TCR beta chain under discussion was sequenced for a study of siplizumab effects on memory and regulatory T cells. Study-wide points: For siplizumab cultures, the suppressive function of their proliferating Tregs was not confirmed.

This clone was picked up one time. Its cognate antigen is unknown. V shed 0 bases and J shed 1 base, with 10 bases lying between them. Germline CDR1 SGHRS, CDR2 YFSETQ. The CDR3 is made up of 15 amino acids. Clones were read by immunoSEQ multiplex PCR, and TCRdb kept only the in-frame ones, dropping some. The sample yields about 91,000 clones, around 95% seen once. The chain joins TRBV5-1 to TRBJ1-1; D might be TRBD1 (6 bases). This sequence was found in a human donor in good health. Sequencing was carried out using naive CD4+ T cells sorted from blood. The CDR3 bases are TGCGCCAGCAGCTTGGCAGGGGTCGGGAACACTGAAGCTTTCTTT. Protein sequence: CASSLAGVGNTEAFF.